This entry concerns a single T cell receptor (beta chain). The CDR3 spans 14 residues. Germline V gene data show CDR1 as SGHRS and CDR2 as YFSETQ. V was clipped by 3 bases and J by 0 bases, with 7 bases between them. The record originates from a study of blood T cell repertoires in COVID-19. For the study at large: Some COVID-19 samples were acute and others convalescent; all came from the United States, Italy and Spain.

TCRdb's table, derived via immunoSEQ multiplex PCR, lists solely in-frame clones and lacks some. The sample records fewer than 85,000 clones, about 79% being singletons. The chain employs TRBV5-1 and TRBJ2-1; unclear D gene. Sequenced input: peripheral blood. The source of this sequence is a woman in her fifties or sixties with acute or convalescent COVID-19. The CDR3 DNA sequence: TGCGCCAGCAGCTCAGACACCTCCTACAATGAGCAGTTCTTC. Its protein product is CASSSDTSYNEQFF.